This TCR beta chain derives from a study of shared clonotypes between healthy human individuals. CDR3 size: 15 residues. The germline V gene has CDR1 LNHNV and CDR2 YYDKDF (reference sequence). V dropped 3 bases and J dropped 7 bases, with 19 bases sitting between them. Investigators spread the genomic DNA of each subset evenly over several immunoSEQ plates. Here immunoSEQ multiplex PCR was the method, and the copy in TCRdb shows in-frame clones only, minus some. The sample gives 2 million to 2.5 million clones, around 93% of which show up once; more than 0.35% is in the top ten. The sequencing sample was made of naive CD4+ T cells from PBMCs. Documented subset: CD45RA+ positively selected. The TCR sequence derives from a man aged 18 to 30 in good health. Some clones in this sample may be carry-over from other donors' samples. The gene calls are TRBV15 and TRBJ2-7, with a weak D call TRBD2 (5 bases). CDR3 residues: CATSSPRGGRKEQYF. CDR3 nucleotides: TGTGCCACCAGCAGCCCTCGCGGCGGGCGTAAGGAGCAGTACTTC.